This TCR beta chain was captured in a study of siplizumab effects on memory and regulatory T cells. Trimming removed 5 bases at V and 6 bases at J, with 16 bases between. The CDR3 length is 14 residues. CDR1 and CDR2 (germline): SQVTM, ANQGSEA. Approximately 98,000 TCR templates per sample were assayed. The repertoire was sequenced with immunoSEQ multiplex PCR; TCRdb's copy has only in-frame clones and lacks some. The sample lists 45,000 to 60,000 clones; roughly 87% were seen once. The V call is TRBV29-1, the J call TRBJ2-2; D unclear. The sequence was obtained from a human donor in good health. Sequencing input: naive CD8+ T cells sorted from blood. The CDR3 sequence: CSVFLGRWPGELFF. CDR3 in DNA: TGCAGCGTTTTCTTAGGTCGGTGGCCCGGGGAGCTGTTTTTT.